The subject of this entry is one TCR beta chain. Its target antigen remains unknown. Within one base of it there is no much larger clone, and no base qualities were kept. The sample was run on an Illumina HiSeq 1500. TCRdb reanalyzed the raw reads on its own, using fastp at Q25 for trimming and MiXCR for clone calling, and kept in-frame beta chains. Every distinct CDR3 protein forms one entry, paired with its most common genes and DNA. This sample is represented by 600,000 to 700,000 distinct CDR3 sequences; 30% to 35% of them were singletons. The ten top clones hold roughly 18% of the sample. This entry comes from a study of T cell repertoires in cytomegalovirus infection (dated by TCRdb to the late 2010s). Concerning the study at large: Recently identified HLA-C-restricted CMV epitopes, whose presentation resists viral immunomodulation, were targeted by peptide stimulations together with well-studied HLA-B-restricted epitopes. Donor HLA type was relevant to the analysis, as public TCR beta signatures indicated carriage of CMV infection together with the matching HLA type.

The research as a whole found: Cumulative frequency of public TCR beta family members discriminated carriers of CMV infection plus the relevant HLA type in this cohort and an independent roughly 330-donor cohort. In the ex vivo response, HLA-C-restricted CMV-specific TCR beta clonotypes were dominant, and in two of eight donors the single most frequent clonotype came from this HLA-C-restricted group.

Read against the paper, the sample's treatment or condition label means: in vitro stimulation with specific CMV peptide epitopes to enrich CMV-specific T cells. Sequences were derived from cultured PBMCs, sampled from culture after CMV antigen stimulation. The sequence derives from a human donor in good health (CMV status not recorded). Some clones in this sample may be carry-over from other donors' samples.

The DNA sequence is as follows: TGTGCCAGTAGTGTATATGACGACAATCAGCCCCAGCATTTT. Translated, this is CASSVYDDNQPQHF. Rearrangement joined TRBV19 to TRBJ1-5; the D gene cannot be named for sure. V loses 5 bases, J loses 3 bases, and the germline ends lie 11 bases apart. CDR1 and CDR2, looked up from the germline V gene (reference sequence), are LNHDA and SQIVND. The CDR3, cysteine through phenylalanine, is 14 amino acids long. Left in the record is the CDR3 DNA by itself, 42 bases read in frame from the first base. The full variable domain, with segments outside the CDR3 supplied by the reference TRBV19 and TRBJ1-5 proteins, appears as DGGITQSPKYLFRKEGQNVTLSCEQNLNHDAMYWYRQDPGQGLRLIYYSQIVNDFQKGDIAEGYSVSREKKESFPLTVTSAQKNPTAFYLCASSVYDDNQPQHFGDGTRLSIL.